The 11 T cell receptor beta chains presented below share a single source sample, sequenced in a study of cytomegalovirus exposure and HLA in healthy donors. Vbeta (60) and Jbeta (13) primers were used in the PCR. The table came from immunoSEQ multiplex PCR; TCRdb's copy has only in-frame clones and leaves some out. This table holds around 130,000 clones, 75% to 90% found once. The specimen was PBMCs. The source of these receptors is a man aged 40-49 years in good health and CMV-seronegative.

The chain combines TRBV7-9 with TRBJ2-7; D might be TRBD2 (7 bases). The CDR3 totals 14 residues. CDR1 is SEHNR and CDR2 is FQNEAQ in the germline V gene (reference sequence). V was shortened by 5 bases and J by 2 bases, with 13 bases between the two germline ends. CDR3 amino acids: CASSTQGGTYEQYF. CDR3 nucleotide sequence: TGTGCCAGCAGCACACAGGGAGGGACCTACGAGCAGTACTTC.

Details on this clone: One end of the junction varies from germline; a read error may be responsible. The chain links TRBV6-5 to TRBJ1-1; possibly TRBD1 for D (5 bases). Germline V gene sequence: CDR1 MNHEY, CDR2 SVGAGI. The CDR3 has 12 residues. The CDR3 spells CAGSYVGGWAFF. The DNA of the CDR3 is TGTGCCGGCAGTTACGTGGGGGGGTGGGCTTTCTTT.

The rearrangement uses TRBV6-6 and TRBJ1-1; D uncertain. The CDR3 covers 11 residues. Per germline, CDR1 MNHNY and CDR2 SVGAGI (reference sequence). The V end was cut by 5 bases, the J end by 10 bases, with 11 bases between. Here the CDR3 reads CASSAQSRAFF. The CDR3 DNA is TGTGCCAGCAGTGCACAGAGCCGAGCTTTCTTT.

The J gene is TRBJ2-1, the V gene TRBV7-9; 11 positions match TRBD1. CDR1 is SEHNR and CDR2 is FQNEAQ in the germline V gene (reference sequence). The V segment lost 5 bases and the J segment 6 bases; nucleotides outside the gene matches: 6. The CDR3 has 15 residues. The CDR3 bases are TGTGCCAGCAGCCCCCCCGGGACAGGGGGCAATGAGCAGTTCTTC. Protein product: CASSPPGTGGNEQFF.

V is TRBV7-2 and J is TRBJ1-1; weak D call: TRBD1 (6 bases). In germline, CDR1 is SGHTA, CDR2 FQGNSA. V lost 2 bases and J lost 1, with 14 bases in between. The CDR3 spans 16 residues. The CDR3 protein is CASSLQYRVANTEAFF. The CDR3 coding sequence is TGTGCCAGCAGCTTACAATACAGGGTCGCGAACACTGAAGCTTTCTTT.

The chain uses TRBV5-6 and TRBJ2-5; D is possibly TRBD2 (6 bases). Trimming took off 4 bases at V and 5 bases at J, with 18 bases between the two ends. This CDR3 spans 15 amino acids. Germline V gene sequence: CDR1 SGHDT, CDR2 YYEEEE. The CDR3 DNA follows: TGTGCCAGCAGCCGGGACTCGGGTTGGGTCGAGACCCAGTACTTC. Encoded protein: CASSRDSGWVETQYF.

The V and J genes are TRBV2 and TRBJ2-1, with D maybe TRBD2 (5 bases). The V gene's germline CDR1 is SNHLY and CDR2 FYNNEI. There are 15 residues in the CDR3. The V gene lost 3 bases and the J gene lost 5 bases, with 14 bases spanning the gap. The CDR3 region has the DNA TGTGCCAGCAGTGACGTGGAGGTCGGCGACAATGAGCAGTTCTTC. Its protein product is CASSDVEVGDNEQFF.

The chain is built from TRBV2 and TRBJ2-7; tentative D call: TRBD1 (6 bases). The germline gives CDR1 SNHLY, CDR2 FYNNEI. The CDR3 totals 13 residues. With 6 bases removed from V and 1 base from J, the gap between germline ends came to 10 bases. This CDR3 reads CASRTGGSYEQYF. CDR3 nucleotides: TGTGCCAGCAGGACAGGAGGTTCCTACGAGCAGTACTTC.

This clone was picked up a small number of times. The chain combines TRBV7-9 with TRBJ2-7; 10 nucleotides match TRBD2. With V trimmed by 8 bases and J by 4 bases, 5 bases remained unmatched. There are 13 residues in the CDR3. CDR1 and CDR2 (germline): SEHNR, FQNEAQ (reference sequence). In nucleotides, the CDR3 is TGTGCCAGCGGTCTAGCGGGAGTTTACGAGCAGTACTTC. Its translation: CASGLAGVYEQYF.

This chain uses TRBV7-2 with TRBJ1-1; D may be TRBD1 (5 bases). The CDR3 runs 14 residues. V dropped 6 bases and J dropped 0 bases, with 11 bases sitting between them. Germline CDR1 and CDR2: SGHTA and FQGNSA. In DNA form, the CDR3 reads TGTGCCAGCAGTAGGGACTCCATGAACACTGAAGCTTTCTTT. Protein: CASSRDSMNTEAFF. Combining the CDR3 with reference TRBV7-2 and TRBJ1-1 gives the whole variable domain GAGVSQSPSNKVTEKGKDVELRCDPISGHTALYWYRQSLGQGLEFLIYFQGNSAPDKSGLPSDRFSAERTGGSVSTLTIQRTQQEDSAVYLCASSRDSMNTEAFFGQGTRLTVV.

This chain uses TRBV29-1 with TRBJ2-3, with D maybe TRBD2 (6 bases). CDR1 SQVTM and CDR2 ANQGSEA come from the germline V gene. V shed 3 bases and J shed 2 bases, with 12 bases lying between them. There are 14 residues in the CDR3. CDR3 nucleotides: TGCAGCGTTGAGACTAGACTAAACACAGATACGCAGTATTTT. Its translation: CSVETRLNTDTQYF.